The 24 T cell receptor beta chains in this list originate from one sample, sequenced in a study of Graves' ophthalmopathy and Graves' hyperthyroidism. The study amplified TCR beta CDR3 regions using RNA transcripts. Second-round multiplex PCR came after a first-round RT-PCR that employed HTBI primers. Via MiXCR, TCRdb re-called the multiplex PCR reads, giving one row per CDR3 protein. The sample holds under 350,000 distinct CDR3 sequences, 17% seen once. The sequencing input was peripheral blood. The receptors shown here come from an adult man with Graves' ophthalmopathy.

This clonotype appeared many times. The chain couples TRBV10-3 to TRBJ1-6; TRBD1 matches 9 bases. Trimming removed 6 bases from V and 7 bases from J; junction bases left unmatched: 7. Germline lookup yields CDR1 ENHRY and CDR2 SYGVKD. The CDR3 is 15 amino acids. The CDR3 bases are TGTGCCATCAGGGGGACAGGGCTCTGGAATTCACCCCTCCACTTT. Its translation: CAIRGTGLWNSPLHF.

This clonotype was observed at least ten times. This chain connects TRBV6-5 to TRBJ2-2; TRBD1 is a possible D gene (5 bases). CDR1 and CDR2 from the germline V gene are MNHEY and SVGAGI. V lost 0 bases to trimming and J lost 4 bases, with 9 bases between them. The length of the CDR3 is 15 residues. The CDR3 DNA reads as TGTGCCAGCAGTTACTCCAGGGTATTCACCGGGGAGCTGTTTTTT. Residues: CASSYSRVFTGELFF.

The CDR3 here is CASSLVASGLETQYF. CDR3 DNA: TGTGCCAGCAGCTTAGTTGCTTCAGGGCTGGAGACCCAGTACTTC. This rearrangement joins TRBV11-2 to TRBJ2-5, with a possible D match to TRBD1 (5 bases). CDR1 SGHAT and CDR2 FQNNGV come from the germline V gene. V lost 1 base, J lost 5 bases, and 14 bases lay in between. CDR3 length equals 15 residues.

This clonotype was counted at least ten times. The CDR3 loop is CASSQEGTGWFETQYF. CDR3 DNA: TGCGCCAGCAGCCAAGAGGGGACAGGGTGGTTTGAGACCCAGTACTTC. V is TRBV4-1 and J is TRBJ2-5, with 9 positions matching TRBD1. Unmatched junction bases numbered 7, after V lost 0 bases and J lost 5 bases. The CDR3 spans 16 residues. CDR1 MGHRA and CDR2 YSYEKL come from the germline V gene.

This clonotype was counted many times. The chain carries TRBV6-2 or TRBV6-3 and TRBJ2-6, with 11 bases aligning to TRBD1. This CDR3 has 18 amino acids. The V gene end was trimmed by 7 bases and the J gene end by 3 bases; junction bases not matched to a gene: 11. Germline V CDR1 and CDR2: MNHEY, SVGEGT. The CDR3 spells CASTEGGQGEFGANVLTF. The CDR3 coding sequence is TGTGCCAGCACCGAGGGGGGACAGGGGGAATTTGGGGCCAACGTCCTGACTTTC.

This clonotype appeared many times. The V call is TRBV7-8, the J call TRBJ1-6; possible D gene TRBD1, 5 bases. From germline, CDR1 is SGHVS and CDR2 FQNEAQ. V was trimmed by 2 bases and J by 8 bases, leaving 22 bases between them. The CDR3 sequence is 18 residues long. Written as DNA, the CDR3 is TGTGCCAGCAGCTTAAGATCACCCAGGGTTACGAGCGATTCACCCCTCCACTTT. The encoded protein is CASSLRSPRVTSDSPLHF.

The rearrangement uses TRBV6-2 or TRBV6-3 and TRBJ1-2; 12 bases line up with TRBD1. Germline CDR1 reads MNHEY; CDR2 reads SVGEGT. The CDR3 loop spans 18 amino acids. The J segment lost 5 bases and the V segment lost 6 bases, leaving 16 bases of the junction unmatched. CDR3 DNA sequence: TGTGCCAGCAGCTACCTACCGGGACAGGGGGCGAAGATATATGGCTACACCTTC. Amino acids: CASSYLPGQGAKIYGYTF.

This clonotype was observed many times. A single base separates this from a much larger clone, so it may be a read error. The chain has TRBV28 and TRBJ1-1; D might be TRBD1 (6 bases). The V end was cut by 4 bases, the J end by 3 bases, with 18 bases between. Germline V gives CDR1 MDHEN, CDR2 SYDVKM. The CDR3 loop spans 16 amino acids. The CDR3 sequence: CASSSQTGPRDTEAFF. CDR3 DNA sequence: TGTGCCAGCAGTTCCCAAACAGGGCCTCGGGACACTGAAGCTTTCTTT. The variable domain in full, with the rest retrieved from reference TRBV28 and TRBJ1-1, is DVKVTQSSRYLVKRTGEKVFLECVQDMDHENMFWYRQDPGLGLRLIYFSYDVKMKEKGDIPEGYSVSREKKERFSLILESASTNQTSMYLCASSSQTGPRDTEAFFGQGTRLTVV.

This clonotype showed up many times. V gene TRBV5-1 combines with J gene TRBJ1-2; D might be TRBD1 (5 bases). The CDR3 totals 14 residues. Germline loops: CDR1 SGHRS, CDR2 YFSETQ. Trimming took off 2 bases at V and 1 base at J, with 9 bases between the two ends. CDR3 amino acids: CASSLTGLNYGYTF. The CDR3 DNA sequence: TGCGCCAGCAGCTTAACGGGGCTTAACTATGGCTACACCTTC.

In this sample, this clonotype turned up many times. J is TRBJ1-1 and V is TRBV30, with D possibly being TRBD1 (5 bases). This CDR3 has 14 amino acids. Germline-derived CDR1 and CDR2 are GTSNPN and SVGIG (reference sequence). V lost 3 bases, J lost 5 bases, and 16 bases lay in between. This CDR3 reads CAWRVKGGVTEAFF. CDR3 nucleotide sequence: TGTGCCTGGAGGGTAAAGGGAGGGGTTACTGAAGCTTTCTTT.

This clonotype occurred many times. The chain is built from TRBV2 and TRBJ2-7, with 12 bases lining up with TRBD1. The trim removed 6 bases at V and 4 bases at J, leaving 4 bases unmatched. Germline V gene sequence: CDR1 SNHLY, CDR2 FYNNEI. This CDR3 contains 14 residues. The chain's CDR3 is CASRGTGGFYEQYF. CDR3 sequence (DNA): TGTGCCAGCAGGGGGACAGGGGGCTTTTACGAGCAGTACTTC.

This clonotype was counted many times. This chain uses TRBV3-1 with TRBJ2-7; D remains unclear. This CDR3 region has 13 residues. The germline V and J ends were trimmed by 2 bases and 6 bases, with 11 bases remaining between them. Germline lookup yields CDR1 LGHDT and CDR2 YNNKEL (reference sequence). CDR3 coding DNA: TGTGCCAGCAGCCAAACCTCAGGATCCGAGCAGTACTTC. As protein: CASSQTSGSEQYF.

The sample holds many counts of this clonotype. The junction shows a germline mismatch at one end, possibly a read error. This chain connects TRBV28 to TRBJ2-5, with 8 bases that match TRBD1. Looked up from germline, CDR1 is MDHEN and CDR2 is SYDVKM. The CDR3 is made up of 14 amino acids. CDR3 coding DNA: TGTGCCAGCTCCGTGGGACAGGAGCAAGGGACCCAGTACTTC. It is translated as CASSVGQEQGTQYF.

This clonotype has a handful of counts. This CDR3 reads CATSRDDRTGVYEQYF. Written as DNA, the CDR3 is TGTGCCACCAGCAGAGATGATAGGACAGGGGTCTACGAGCAGTACTTC. The V and J genes are TRBV15 and TRBJ2-7, with TRBD1 matching 9 bases. Germline-derived CDR1 and CDR2 are LNHNV and YYDKDF (reference sequence). The CDR3 runs 16 residues. V was pared by 0 bases and J by 3 bases, with 6 bases of the junction left unmatched.

This clonotype showed up many times. DNA for the CDR3: TGTGCCAGCAGACGGACAGGGCAAAGGGAGACCCAGTACTTC. Protein product: CASRRTGQRETQYF. The V call is TRBV12-3 or TRBV12-4, the J call TRBJ2-5, with 8 bases fitting TRBD1. The CDR3 is 14 residues long. With V trimmed by 6 bases and J by 5 bases, 8 bases remained unmatched.

The sample holds many counts of this clonotype. J is TRBJ2-5 and V is TRBV6-2 or TRBV6-3; 10 bases line up with TRBD1. This CDR3 has 16 residues. J lost 5 bases, V lost 7 bases, and 13 bases had no gene match. Germline V gives CDR1 MNHEY, CDR2 SVGEGT. The chain's CDR3 is CASTSVPGQGRETQYF. For the CDR3, the DNA is TGTGCCAGCACCTCAGTTCCGGGACAGGGGAGGGAGACCCAGTACTTC.

This clonotype was counted many times. The genes are TRBV6-1 and TRBJ2-7, with 15 bases that match TRBD2. The CDR3 is 19 amino acids. Trimming took 3 bases from V and 0 from J; bases not matched to a gene: 9. CDR1 MNHNS and CDR2 SASEGT come from the germline V gene. Here the CDR3 reads CASSERGLAGGRSSYEQYF. CDR3 sequence (DNA): TGTGCCAGCAGTGAGAGGGGACTAGCGGGAGGCCGGAGCTCCTACGAGCAGTACTTC.

This clonotype was seen ten or more times. The V and J genes are TRBV14 and TRBJ1-1, with a possible D match to TRBD1 (5 bases). CDR3 size: 13 residues. The germline gives CDR1 SGHDN, CDR2 FVKESK. V was pared by 4 bases and J by 4 bases, with 10 bases between. This CDR3 is CASSLDRVTEAFF. The DNA of the CDR3 is TGTGCCAGCAGCCTAGACAGAGTCACTGAAGCTTTCTTT. Looking up the rest from reference TRBV14 and TRBJ1-1 gives the full variable domain: EAGVTQFPSHSVIEKGQTVTLRCDPISGHDNLYWYRRVMGKEIKFLLHFVKESKQDESGMPNNRFLAERTGGTYSTLKVQPAELEDSGVYFCASSLDRVTEAFFGQGTRLTVV.

This clonotype was recorded many times. V gene TRBV20-1 combines with J gene TRBJ1-5; D not certain. CDR1 and CDR2 (germline): DFQATT, SNEGSKA (reference sequence). The CDR3 totals 15 residues. Trimming took off 0 bases at V and 4 bases at J, with 13 bases between the two ends. CDR3 coding DNA: TGCAGTGCTAGAGAGTGGGGATCTGGAAATCAGCCCCAGCATTTT. This sequence encodes CSAREWGSGNQPQHF.

In its sample, this clonotype was seen many times. The genes are TRBV7-2 and TRBJ2-7, with D tentatively TRBD1 or TRBD2 (5 bases each). This CDR3 has 14 residues. The ends were cut back, 5 bases at V and 3 bases at J, with 14 bases in the middle. The germline V gene encodes CDR1 SGHTA and CDR2 FQGNSA. This chain's CDR3 is CASSHPGRGYEQYF. Here the CDR3 DNA reads TGTGCCAGCAGCCATCCGGGACGCGGCTACGAGCAGTACTTC.

This clonotype was counted many times. The rearrangement links TRBV9 to TRBJ1-2, with D unclear. Germline lookup yields CDR1 SGDLS and CDR2 YYNGEE. V was clipped by 4 bases and J by 3 bases, with 13 bases between them. The CDR3 runs 14 residues. The CDR3 nucleotides are TGTGCCAGCAGCCCCTCGAGGGCCCACTATGGCTACACCTTC. Translation gives CASSPSRAHYGYTF. Based on the CDR3 plus reference TRBV9 and TRBJ1-2, the full variable domain is DSGVTQTPKHLITATGQRVTLRCSPRSGDLSVYWYQQSLDQGLQFLIQYYNGEERAKGNILERFSAQQFPDLHSELNLSSLELGDSALYFCASSPSRAHYGYTFGSGTRLTVV.

This clonotype was seen repeatedly, ten times or more. The genes are TRBV19 and TRBJ2-7, with D unclear. The CDR3 loop spans 13 amino acids. Trimming shortened V by 5 bases and J by 0 bases, and 8 bases separated the two germline ends. CDR1 is LNHDA, CDR2 SQIVND, per germline (reference sequence). CDR3 protein: CASSEAYSYEQYF. Written as DNA, the CDR3 is TGTGCCAGTAGTGAAGCGTACTCCTACGAGCAGTACTTC. The variable domain in full, with the rest retrieved from reference TRBV19 and TRBJ2-7, is DGGITQSPKYLFRKEGQNVTLSCEQNLNHDAMYWYRQDPGQGLRLIYYSQIVNDFQKGDIAEGYSVSREKKESFPLTVTSAQKNPTAFYLCASSEAYSYEQYFGPGTRLTVT.

This clonotype showed up many times. This chain uses TRBV19 with TRBJ1-1; D uncertain. Per the germline V gene, CDR1 is LNHDA and CDR2 is SQIVND (reference sequence). V was trimmed by 7 bases and J by 5 bases, leaving 8 bases between them. The CDR3 is 11 residues long. CDR3 DNA sequence: TGTGCCAGTATTTTTGGGACTGAAGCTTTCTTT. Residues: CASIFGTEAFF.

This clonotype was seen just once. The CDR3 here is CASSPGLAVGVFF. The CDR3 nucleotides are TGTGCCAGCAGTCCGGGACTAGCAGTTGGGGTGTTTTTT. The chain recombines TRBV6-2 or TRBV6-3 with TRBJ2-2; 9 bases agree with TRBD2. The germline V gene has CDR1 MNHEY and CDR2 SVGEGT. The CDR3 runs 13 residues. V shed 5 bases, J shed 15 bases, and the junction held 10 bases outside the gene matches.